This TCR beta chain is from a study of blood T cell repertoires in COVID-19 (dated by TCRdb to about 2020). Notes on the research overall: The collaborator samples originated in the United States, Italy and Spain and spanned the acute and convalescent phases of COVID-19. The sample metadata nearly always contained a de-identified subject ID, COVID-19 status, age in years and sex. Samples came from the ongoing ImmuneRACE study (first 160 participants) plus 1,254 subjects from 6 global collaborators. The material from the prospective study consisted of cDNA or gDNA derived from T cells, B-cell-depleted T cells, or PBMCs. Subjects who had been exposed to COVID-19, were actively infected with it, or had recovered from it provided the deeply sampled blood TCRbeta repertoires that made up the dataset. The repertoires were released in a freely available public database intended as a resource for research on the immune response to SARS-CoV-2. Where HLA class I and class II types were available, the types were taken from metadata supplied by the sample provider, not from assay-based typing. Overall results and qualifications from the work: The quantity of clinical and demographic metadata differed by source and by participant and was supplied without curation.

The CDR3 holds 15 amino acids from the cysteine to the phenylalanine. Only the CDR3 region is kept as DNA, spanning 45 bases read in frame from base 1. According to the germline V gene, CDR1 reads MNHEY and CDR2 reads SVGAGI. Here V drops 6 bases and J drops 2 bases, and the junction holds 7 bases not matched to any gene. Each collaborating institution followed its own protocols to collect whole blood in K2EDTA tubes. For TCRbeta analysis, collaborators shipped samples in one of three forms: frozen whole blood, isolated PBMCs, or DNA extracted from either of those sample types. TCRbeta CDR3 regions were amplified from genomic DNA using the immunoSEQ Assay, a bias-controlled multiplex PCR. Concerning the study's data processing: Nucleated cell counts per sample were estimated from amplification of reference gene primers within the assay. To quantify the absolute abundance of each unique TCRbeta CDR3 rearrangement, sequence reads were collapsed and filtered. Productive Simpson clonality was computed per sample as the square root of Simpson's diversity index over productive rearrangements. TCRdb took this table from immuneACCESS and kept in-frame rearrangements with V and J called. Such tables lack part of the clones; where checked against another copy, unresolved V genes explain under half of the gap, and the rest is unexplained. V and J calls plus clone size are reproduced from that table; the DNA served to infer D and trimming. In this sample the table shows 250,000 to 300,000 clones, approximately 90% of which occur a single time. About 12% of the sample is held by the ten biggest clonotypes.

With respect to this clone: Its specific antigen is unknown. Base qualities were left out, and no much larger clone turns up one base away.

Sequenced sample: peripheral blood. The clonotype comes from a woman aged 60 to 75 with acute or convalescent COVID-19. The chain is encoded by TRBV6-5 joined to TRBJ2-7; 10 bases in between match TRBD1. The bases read TGTGCCAGCAGGCCCGGGACAGGGGTGGCCTACGAGCAGTACTTC. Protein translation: CASRPGTGVAYEQYF.